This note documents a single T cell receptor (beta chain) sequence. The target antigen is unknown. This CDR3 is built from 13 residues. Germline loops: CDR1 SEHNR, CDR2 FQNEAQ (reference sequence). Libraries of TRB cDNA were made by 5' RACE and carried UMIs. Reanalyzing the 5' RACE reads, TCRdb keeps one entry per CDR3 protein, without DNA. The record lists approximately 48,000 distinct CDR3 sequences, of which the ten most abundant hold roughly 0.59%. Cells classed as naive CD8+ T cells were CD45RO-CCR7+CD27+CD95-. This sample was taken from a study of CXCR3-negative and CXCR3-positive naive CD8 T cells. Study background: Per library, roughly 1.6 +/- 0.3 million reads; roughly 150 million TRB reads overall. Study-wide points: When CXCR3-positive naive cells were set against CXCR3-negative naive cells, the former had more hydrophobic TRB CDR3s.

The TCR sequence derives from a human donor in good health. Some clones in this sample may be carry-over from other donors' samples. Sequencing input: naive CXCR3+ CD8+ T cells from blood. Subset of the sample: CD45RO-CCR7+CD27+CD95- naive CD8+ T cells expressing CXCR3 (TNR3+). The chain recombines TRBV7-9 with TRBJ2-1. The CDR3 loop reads CASSLHPDNEQFF.